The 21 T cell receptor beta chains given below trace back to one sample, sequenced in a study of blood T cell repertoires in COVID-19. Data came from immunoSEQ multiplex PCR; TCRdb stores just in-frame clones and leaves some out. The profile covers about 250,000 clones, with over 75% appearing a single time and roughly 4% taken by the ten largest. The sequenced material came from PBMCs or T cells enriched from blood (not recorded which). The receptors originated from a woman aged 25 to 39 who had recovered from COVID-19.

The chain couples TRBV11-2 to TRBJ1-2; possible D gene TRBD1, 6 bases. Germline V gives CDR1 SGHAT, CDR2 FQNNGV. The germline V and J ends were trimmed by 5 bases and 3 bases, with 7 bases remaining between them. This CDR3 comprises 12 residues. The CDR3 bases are TGTGCCAGCAGCCCAGGGGACTATGGCTACACCTTC. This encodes CASSPGDYGYTF.

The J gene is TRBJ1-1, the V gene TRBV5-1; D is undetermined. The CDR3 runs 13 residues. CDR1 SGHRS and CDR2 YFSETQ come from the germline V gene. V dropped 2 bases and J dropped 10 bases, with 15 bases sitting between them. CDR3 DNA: TGCGCCAGCAGCTTAGGAGACCAGAGCGGAGCTTTCTTT. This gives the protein CASSLGDQSGAFF.

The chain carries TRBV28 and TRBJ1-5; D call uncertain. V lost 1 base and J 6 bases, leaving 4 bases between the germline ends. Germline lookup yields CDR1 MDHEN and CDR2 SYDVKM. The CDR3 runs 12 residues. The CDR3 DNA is TGTGCCAGCAGTTTATCCGTTCAGCCCCAGCATTTT. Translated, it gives CASSLSVQPQHF.

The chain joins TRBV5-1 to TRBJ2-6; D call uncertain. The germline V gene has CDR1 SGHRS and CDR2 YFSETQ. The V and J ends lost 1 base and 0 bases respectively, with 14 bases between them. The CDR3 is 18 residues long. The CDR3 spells CASSLLRLESSGANVLTF. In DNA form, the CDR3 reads TGCGCCAGCAGCTTGTTGAGGCTCGAGAGCTCTGGGGCCAACGTCCTGACTTTC.

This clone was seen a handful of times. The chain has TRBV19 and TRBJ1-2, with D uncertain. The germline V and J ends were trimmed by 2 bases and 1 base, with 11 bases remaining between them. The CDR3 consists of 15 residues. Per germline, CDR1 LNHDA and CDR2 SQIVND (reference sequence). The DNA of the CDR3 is TGTGCCAGTAGTATAACCGGCGGCTTTAACTATGGCTACACCTTC. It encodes CASSITGGFNYGYTF.

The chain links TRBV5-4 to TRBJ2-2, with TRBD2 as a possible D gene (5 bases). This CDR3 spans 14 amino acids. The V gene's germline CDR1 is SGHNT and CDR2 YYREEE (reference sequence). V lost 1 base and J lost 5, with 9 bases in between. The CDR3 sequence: CASSLSTGTGELFF. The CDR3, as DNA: TGTGCCAGCAGCTTGTCAACGGGGACCGGGGAGCTGTTTTTT.

The CDR3 nucleotides read TGTGCCAGCAGGCGGGGACTAGCGGGGTATGAGCAGTTCTTC. This encodes CASRRGLAGYEQFF. The chain recombines TRBV28 with TRBJ2-1; 13 bases map to TRBD2. J lost 8 bases, V lost 6 bases, and 4 bases had no gene match. There are 14 residues in the CDR3. Germline V gene sequence: CDR1 MDHEN, CDR2 SYDVKM.

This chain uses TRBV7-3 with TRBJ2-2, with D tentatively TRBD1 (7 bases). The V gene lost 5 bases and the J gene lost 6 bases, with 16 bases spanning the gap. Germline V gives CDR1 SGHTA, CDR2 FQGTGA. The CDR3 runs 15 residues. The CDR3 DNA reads TGTGCCAGCAGCAAGGAGGGGGCGGAGGCCGGGGAGCTGTTTTTT. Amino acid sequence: CASSKEGAEAGELFF.

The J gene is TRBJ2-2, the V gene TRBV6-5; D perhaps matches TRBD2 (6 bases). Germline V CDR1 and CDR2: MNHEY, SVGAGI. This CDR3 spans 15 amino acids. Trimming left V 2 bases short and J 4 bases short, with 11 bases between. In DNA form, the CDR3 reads TGTGCCAGCAGTTACGCGGGGACCGCCACCGGGGAGCTGTTTTTT. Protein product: CASSYAGTATGELFF.

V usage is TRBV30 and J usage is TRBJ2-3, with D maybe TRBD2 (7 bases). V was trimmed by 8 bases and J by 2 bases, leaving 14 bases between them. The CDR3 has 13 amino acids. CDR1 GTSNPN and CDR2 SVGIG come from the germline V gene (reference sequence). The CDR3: CAGSGGHTDTQYF. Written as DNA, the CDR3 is TGTGCCGGCTCCGGGGGGCACACAGATACGCAGTATTTT.

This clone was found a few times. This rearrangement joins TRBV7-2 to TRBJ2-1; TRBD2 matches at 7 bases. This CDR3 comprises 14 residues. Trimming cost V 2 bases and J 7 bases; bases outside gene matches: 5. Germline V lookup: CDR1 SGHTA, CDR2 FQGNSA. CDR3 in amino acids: CASSLSFGGNEQFF. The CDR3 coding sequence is TGTGCCAGCAGCTTAAGCTTCGGGGGGAATGAGCAGTTCTTC.

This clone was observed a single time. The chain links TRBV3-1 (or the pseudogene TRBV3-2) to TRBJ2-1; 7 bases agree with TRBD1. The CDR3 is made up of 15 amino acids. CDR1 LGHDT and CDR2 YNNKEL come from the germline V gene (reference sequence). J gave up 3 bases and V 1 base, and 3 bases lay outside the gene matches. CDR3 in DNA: TGTGCCAGCAGCCAAGGGGCAGGGGGCTACAATGAGCAGTTCTTC. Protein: CASSQGAGGYNEQFF.

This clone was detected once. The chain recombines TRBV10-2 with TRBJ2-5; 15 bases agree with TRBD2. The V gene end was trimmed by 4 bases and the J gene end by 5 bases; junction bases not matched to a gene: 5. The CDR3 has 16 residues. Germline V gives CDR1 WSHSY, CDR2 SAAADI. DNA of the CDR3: TGCGCCAGCAGTGGGGGACTAGCGGGGGGCAGGGAGACCCAGTACTTC. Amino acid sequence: CASSGGLAGGRETQYF.

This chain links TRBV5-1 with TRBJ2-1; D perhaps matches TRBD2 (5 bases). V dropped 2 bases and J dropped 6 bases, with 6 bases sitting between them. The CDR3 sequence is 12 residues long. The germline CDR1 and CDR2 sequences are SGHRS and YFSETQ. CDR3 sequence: CASSLTSNEQFF. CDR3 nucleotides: TGCGCCAGCAGCTTAACTAGCAATGAGCAGTTCTTC.

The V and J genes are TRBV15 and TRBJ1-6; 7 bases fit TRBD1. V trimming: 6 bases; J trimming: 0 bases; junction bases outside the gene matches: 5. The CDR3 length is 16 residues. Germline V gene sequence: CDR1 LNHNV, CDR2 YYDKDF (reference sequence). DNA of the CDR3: TGTGCCACCAGGAGACAGGGTAGCTCCTATAATTCACCCCTCCACTTT. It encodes CATRRQGSSYNSPLHF.

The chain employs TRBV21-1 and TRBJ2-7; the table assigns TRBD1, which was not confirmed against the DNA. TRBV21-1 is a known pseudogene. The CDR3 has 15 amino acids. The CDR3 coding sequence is TGTGCCAGCAGACAGGGCAGAGGGGCCTCCTACGAGCAGTACTTC. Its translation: CASRQGRGASYEQYF.

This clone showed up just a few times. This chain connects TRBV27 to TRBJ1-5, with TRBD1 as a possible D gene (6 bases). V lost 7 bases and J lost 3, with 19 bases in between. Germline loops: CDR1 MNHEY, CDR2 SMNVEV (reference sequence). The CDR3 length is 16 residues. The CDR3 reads CASKRGGGAVNQPQHF. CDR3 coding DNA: TGTGCCAGCAAGAGAGGGGGAGGGGCGGTCAATCAGCCCCAGCATTTT.

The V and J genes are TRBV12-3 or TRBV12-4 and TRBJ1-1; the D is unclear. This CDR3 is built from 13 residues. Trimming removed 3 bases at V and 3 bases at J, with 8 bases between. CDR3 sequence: CASSFGHYTEAFF. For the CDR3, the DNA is TGTGCCAGCAGTTTTGGGCATTACACTGAAGCTTTCTTT.

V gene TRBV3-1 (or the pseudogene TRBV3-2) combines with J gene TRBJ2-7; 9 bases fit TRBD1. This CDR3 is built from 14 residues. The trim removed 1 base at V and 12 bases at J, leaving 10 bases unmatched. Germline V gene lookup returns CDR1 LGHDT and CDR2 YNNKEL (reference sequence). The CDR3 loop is CASSQAGGQGALYF. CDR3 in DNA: TGTGCCAGCAGCCAAGCGGGGGGACAGGGAGCCCTGTACTTC.

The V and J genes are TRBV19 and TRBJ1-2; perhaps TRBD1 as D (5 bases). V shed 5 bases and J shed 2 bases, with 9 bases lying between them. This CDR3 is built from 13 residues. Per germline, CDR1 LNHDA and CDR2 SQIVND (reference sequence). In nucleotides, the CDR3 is TGTGCCAGTAGTCCGGACAAGAACTATGGCTACACCTTC. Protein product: CASSPDKNYGYTF.

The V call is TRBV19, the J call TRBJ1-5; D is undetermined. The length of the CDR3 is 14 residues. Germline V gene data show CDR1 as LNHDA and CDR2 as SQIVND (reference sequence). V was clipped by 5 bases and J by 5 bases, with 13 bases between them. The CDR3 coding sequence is TGTGCCAGTAGTCCAGGATTTTACTATCAGCCCCAGCATTTT. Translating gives CASSPGFYYQPQHF.